A single T cell receptor (beta chain) is shown here with its context. Its antigen is unknown. This sample stems from a study of CD8 T cells in ankylosing spondylitis. Study-wide results and limits: Roughly 8 highly homologous variants made up a TCR beta motif that seemed to typify ankylosing spondylitis blood. Disease-linked clones displayed a CD8+ phenotype and appeared relatively rarely in peripheral blood.

The CDR3 sequence is 14 residues long. V was clipped by 5 bases and J by 3 bases, with 10 bases between them. Looked up from germline, CDR1 is SGHNT and CDR2 is YENEEA. Making use of molecular barcodes, quantitative 5'-RACE generated TCR beta libraries. MiXCR, applied by TCRdb to the 5' RACE reads, yields one record per CDR3 protein. The repertoire holds 390,000 or so distinct CDR3 sequences, with around 22% as singletons. The sample was blood, either unsorted or a sorted T cell fraction (not recorded which). This chain connects TRBV11-3 to TRBJ2-2, with TRBD1 as a possible D gene (6 bases). This clonotype was sampled from a male donor with ankylosing spondylitis. The CDR3 DNA follows: TGTGCCAGCAGCCACCACAGGGACACCGGGGAGCTGTTTTTT. Its protein is CASSHHRDTGELFF.